This TCR beta chain comes out of a study of cytomegalovirus exposure and HLA in healthy donors. About the study: Among the roughly 380 donors who were genotyped, approximately 83% fell in the genetic ancestry cluster that is associated with self-reported Caucasian donors.

Both 60 Vbeta primers and 13 Jbeta primers went into the PCR. The method was immunoSEQ multiplex PCR; TCRdb's version includes in-frame clones alone and lacks a portion of them. The top ten clones hold approximately 5% of a sample with roughly 190,000 clones, about 69% of them seen once. The CDR3 is 16 amino acids. The V gene end was trimmed by 2 bases and the J gene end by 5 bases; junction bases not matched to a gene: 6. Germline CDR1 reads KGHSY; CDR2 reads FQNENV. Worth noting for this clone: No antigen is known for it.

Study-wide results and limits: Reports described diagnosis of cytomegalovirus status by the classifier as highly specific and sensitive.

The clonotype comes from a man aged 25-45 years in good health and CMV-seropositive. The sample was PBMCs. V and J are TRBV16 and TRBJ1-4, with 9 nucleotides matching TRBD1. For the CDR3, the DNA is TGTGCCAGCAGCCAAGACCCCGGGACAGGGAATGAAAAACTGTTTTTT. Translation gives CASSQDPGTGNEKLFF.